This is a list of T cell receptor beta chains from one sample in a study of breast tumors, draining lymph nodes, adjacent tissues. In TCRdb, the multiplex PCR reads were re-called with MiXCR into one record per CDR3 protein. This sample carries 200,000 to 300,000 distinct CDR3 sequences, about 30% of them seen once, and the ten largest clones take around 1.1%. Sample: axillary lymph node tissue. Source of these receptors: a female donor with breast cancer. Some clones in this sample may be carry-over from other donors' samples. The CDR3 runs from the conserved cysteine through the conserved F or W.

V gene: TRBV24-1
J gene: TRBJ2-5
CDR3 protein: CATSESGTQYF

V gene: TRBV4-1
J gene: TRBJ1-6
CDR3 protein: CASSQLQVTNSPLHF

V gene: TRBV27
J gene: TRBJ2-1
CDR3 protein: CASSLGRAAYNEQFF

V gene: TRBV29-1
J gene: TRBJ1-5
CDR3 protein: CSVERPSQETQHF

V gene: TRBV20-1
J gene: TRBJ1-6
CDR3 protein: CSARKGKGVNSPLHF

V gene: TRBV2
J gene: TRBJ1-3
CDR3 protein: CASAPVVSVGNTIYF

V gene: TRBV20-1
J gene: TRBJ2-1
CDR3 protein: CSASRLAERDEQFF

V gene: TRBV5-1
J gene: TRBJ2-1
CDR3 protein: CASSLGLAAYSYNEQFF

V gene: TRBV15
J gene: TRBJ2-5
CDR3 protein: CATSSLAGTAETQYF

V gene: TRBV3-1
J gene: TRBJ1-4
CDR3 protein: CASSQAPNEKLFF

V gene: TRBV5-1
J gene: TRBJ2-1
CDR3 protein: CASSLYRAGGSNEQFF

V gene: TRBV7-2
J gene: TRBJ1-5
CDR3 protein: CASSLAGRGLNQPQHF

V gene: TRBV6-1
J gene: TRBJ1-5
CDR3 protein: CASSLGQGERQPQHF

V gene: TRBV9
J gene: TRBJ1-6
CDR3 protein: CASSVGRVGSPLHF

V gene: TRBV15
J gene: TRBJ2-5
CDR3 protein: CATSRDGAGETQYF

V gene: TRBV6-1
J gene: TRBJ2-5
CDR3 protein: CASSIRAETQYF

V gene: TRBV6-2/TRBV6-3
J gene: TRBJ2-7
CDR3 protein: CASSYPLASYEQYF

V gene: TRBV28
J gene: TRBJ1-6
CDR3 protein: CASSLPGAGHNSPLHF

V gene: TRBV15
J gene: TRBJ2-1
CDR3 protein: CATSRGRGSDYNEQFF

V gene: TRBV5-1
J gene: TRBJ2-1
CDR3 protein: CASSAEDLLRSYNEQFF

V gene: TRBV10-3
J gene: TRBJ2-1
CDR3 protein: CATATSGRLDEQFF

V gene: TRBV28
J gene: TRBJ2-7
CDR3 protein: CATRSPLYEQYF

V gene: TRBV5-1
J gene: TRBJ2-7
CDR3 protein: CASSHGPGQGGNEQYF

V gene: TRBV5-1
J gene: TRBJ1-5
CDR3 protein: CASSLRQGRGYSNQPQHF

V gene: TRBV6-5
J gene: TRBJ1-5
CDR3 protein: CASSSYGNQPQHF

V gene: TRBV12-3/TRBV12-4
J gene: TRBJ2-1
CDR3 protein: CASNPGPTTYEQFF

V gene: TRBV6-1
J gene: TRBJ1-5
CDR3 protein: CASAVPSYQPQHF

V gene: TRBV24-1
J gene: TRBJ1-6
CDR3 protein: CATSAHGLAGPNSPLHF

V gene: TRBV20-1
J gene: TRBJ1-2
CDR3 protein: CSAEAPGQGLTYGYTF

V gene: TRBV11-1
J gene: TRBJ2-7
CDR3 protein: CASSPGQTGEQYF

V gene: TRBV29-1
J gene: TRBJ2-7
CDR3 protein: CSVEEGAGDGYEQYF